These T cell receptor beta chains were read from a single sample in a study of sequential checkpoint blockade in melanoma. Method: immunoSEQ multiplex PCR; TCRdb's copy keeps in-frame clones and lacks some. The sample contains 35,000 to 40,000 clones, just over 85% of which appear only once. This specimen consisted of CD8+ T cells sorted from blood (inferred from file names), obtained from a patient given nivolumab and ipilimumab in sequence. Receptors originate from a human donor with melanoma. Each CDR3 is given without its conserved first and last residue. The order of the fields is V gene, CDR3 protein.

TRBV7-9 | ASSLEIRGGETQY
TRBV4-3 | ASSQDKRGYTEAF
TRBV15 | ATSSGLYTDTQY
TRBV6-5 | ASVGGNTGELF
TRBV7-9 | ASSSRLAGGPGELF
TRBV13 | ASSFLLASDTQY
TRBV19 | ASLDRPEDHGYT
TRBV5-1 | ASSAGLGQITQY
TRBV7-2 | ASRTGQTGTEAF
TRBV4-1 | ASSQSPGQGDSYEQY
TRBV9 | ASSVAGTSGASGTQY
TRBV4-2 | ASSQGLAGEAYEQY